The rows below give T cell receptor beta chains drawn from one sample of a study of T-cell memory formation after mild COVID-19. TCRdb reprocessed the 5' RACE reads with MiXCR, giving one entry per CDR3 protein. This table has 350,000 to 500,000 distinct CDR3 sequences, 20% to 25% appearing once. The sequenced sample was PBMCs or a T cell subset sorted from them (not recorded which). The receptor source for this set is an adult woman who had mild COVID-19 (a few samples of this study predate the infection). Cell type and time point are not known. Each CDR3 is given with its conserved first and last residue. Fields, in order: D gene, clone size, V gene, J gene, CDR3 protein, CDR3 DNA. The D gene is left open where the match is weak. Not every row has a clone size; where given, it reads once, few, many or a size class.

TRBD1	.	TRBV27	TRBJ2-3	CASRPGGQATDTQYF	TGTGCCAGCAGGCCAGGGGGCCAGGCCACAGATACGCAGTATTTT
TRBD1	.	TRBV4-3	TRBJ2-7	CASSPGQDSGEQYF	TGCGCCAGCAGCCCGGGACAGGACTCGGGCGAGCAGTACTTC
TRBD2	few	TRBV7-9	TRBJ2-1	CASSFPLAGGPGNEQFF	TGTGCCAGCAGCTTCCCTTTAGCGGGAGGGCCTGGGAATGAGCAGTTCTTC
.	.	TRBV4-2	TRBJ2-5	CASSPGTGGRETQYF	TGTGCCAGCAGCCCCGGGACCGGGGGACGAGAGACCCAGTACTTC
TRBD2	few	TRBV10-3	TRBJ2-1	CAISESAGDYNEQFF	TGTGCCATCAGTGAGTCTGCGGGGGACTACAATGAGCAGTTCTTC
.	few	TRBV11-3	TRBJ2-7	CASISRALSSYEQYF	TGTGCCAGCATTAGTCGAGCGCTAAGCTCCTACGAGCAGTACTTC
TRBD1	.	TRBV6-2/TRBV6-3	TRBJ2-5	CASSYGQGALQETQYF	TGTGCCAGCAGTTACGGGCAGGGGGCCCTCCAAGAGACCCAGTACTTC
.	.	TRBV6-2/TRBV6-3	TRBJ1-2	CASTSGGLNYGYTF	TGTGCCAGCACTTCGGGGGGCCTTAACTATGGCTACACCTTC
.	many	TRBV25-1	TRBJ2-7	CASSAPGEEQYF	TGTGCCAGCAGTGCCCCCGGGGAGGAGCAGTACTTC
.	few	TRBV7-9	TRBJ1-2	CASSLESGKGYGYTF	TGTGCCAGCAGCTTAGAATCAGGGAAGGGCTATGGCTACACCTTC
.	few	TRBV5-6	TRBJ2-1	CASSLEVGRIYNEQFF	TGTGCCAGCAGCTTGGAGGTGGGCCGGATCTACAATGAGCAGTTCTTC
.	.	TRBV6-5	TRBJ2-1	CASRGSRGKEQFF	TGTGCCAGCAGGGGATCGAGAGGGAAGGAGCAGTTCTTC
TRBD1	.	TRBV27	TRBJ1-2	CASSQQGGSQGNYGYTF	TGTGCCAGCAGTCAACAGGGGGGGTCCCAGGGTAACTATGGCTACACCTTC
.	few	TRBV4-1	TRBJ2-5	CASSGGTHQETQYF	TGCGCCAGCAGCGGGGGCACACACCAAGAGACCCAGTACTTC
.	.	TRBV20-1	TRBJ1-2	CSAIARRYGYTF	TGCAGTGCCATTGCCAGGCGGTATGGCTACACCTTC
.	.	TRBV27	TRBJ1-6	CASSLSPGKLHF	TGTGCCAGCAGTTTATCTCCGGGTAAGCTCCACTTT
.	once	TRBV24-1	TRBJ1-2	CATSDAGEYGYTF	TGTGCCACCAGTGATGCAGGGGAGTATGGCTACACCTTC
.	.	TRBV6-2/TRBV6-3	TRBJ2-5	CASSGGLGAETQYF	TGTGCCAGCAGTGGAGGGCTAGGGGCAGAGACCCAGTACTTC
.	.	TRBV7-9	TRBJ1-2	CASSQSTSFYGYTF	TGTGCCAGCAGCCAATCTACCTCATTCTATGGCTACACCTTC
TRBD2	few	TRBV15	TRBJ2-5	CATSTLAVQETQYF	TGTGCCACCAGCACACTAGCGGTCCAAGAGACCCAGTACTTC
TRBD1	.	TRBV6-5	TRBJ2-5	CASSYDRGGETQYF	TGTGCCAGCAGTTACGACAGGGGAGGCGAGACCCAGTACTTC
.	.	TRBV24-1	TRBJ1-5	CATSDWSGQPQHF	TGTGCCACCAGTGATTGGTCGGGTCAGCCCCAGCATTTT
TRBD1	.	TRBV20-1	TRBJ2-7	CSARDTGQGTYEQYF	TGCAGTGCTAGAGATACGGGACAGGGAACCTACGAGCAGTACTTC
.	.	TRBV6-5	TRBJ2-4	CASSPSGSLGNIQYF	TGTGCCAGCAGTCCCTCGGGGAGTCTTGGTAACATTCAGTACTTC
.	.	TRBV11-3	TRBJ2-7	CASSLGRSDYEQYF	TGTGCCAGCAGCTTAGGTCGTTCGGACTACGAGCAGTACTTC
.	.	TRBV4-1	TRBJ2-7	CASSPGTGPAYEQYF	TGCGCCAGCAGCCCGGGAACAGGCCCTGCCTACGAGCAGTACTTC
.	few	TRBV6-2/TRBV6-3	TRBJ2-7	CASTTPGLATHYEQYF	TGTGCCAGCACAACGCCCGGCCTAGCAACCCACTACGAGCAGTACTTC
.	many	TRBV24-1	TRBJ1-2	CATSGPDGYTF	TGTGCCACCAGTGGTCCTGATGGCTACACCTTC
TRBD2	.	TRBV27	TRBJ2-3	CASRISAGVLTDTQYF	TGTGCCAGCAGGATCTCAGCGGGGGTGCTCACAGATACGCAGTATTTT
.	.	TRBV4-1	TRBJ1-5	CASSLFYSNQPQHF	TGCGCCAGCAGCCTATTTTATAGCAATCAGCCCCAGCATTTT
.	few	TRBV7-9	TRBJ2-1	CASSLLPSEEQFF	TGTGCCAGCAGCCTACTGCCAAGCGAGGAGCAGTTCTTC
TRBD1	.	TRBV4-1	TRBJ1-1	CASSYDRGWAFF	TGCGCCAGCAGTTACGACAGGGGGTGGGCTTTCTTT
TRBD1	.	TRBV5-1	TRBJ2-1	CASSLGPTGYNEQFF	TGCGCCAGCAGCTTGGGCCCGACAGGGTACAATGAGCAGTTCTTC
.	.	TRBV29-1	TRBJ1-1	CSVVGGVGTEAFF	TGCAGCGTTGTTGGAGGGGTGGGCACTGAAGCTTTCTTT
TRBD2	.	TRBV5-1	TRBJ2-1	CASSLLGQGTEGTSGRGEQFF	TGCGCCAGCAGCTTGCTGGGACAGGGGACCGAGGGGACTAGCGGGAGGGGTGAGCAGTTCTTC
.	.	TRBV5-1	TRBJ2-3	CASGSGEGRDTQYF	TGCGCCAGCGGAAGCGGAGAGGGCCGGGATACGCAGTATTTT
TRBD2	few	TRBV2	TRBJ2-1	CASSRLAGGPHEQFF	TGTGCCAGCAGCCGACTGGCGGGAGGGCCTCATGAGCAGTTCTTC
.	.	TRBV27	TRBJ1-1	CASSYSMNTEAFF	TGTGCCAGCAGTTACTCTATGAACACTGAAGCTTTCTTT
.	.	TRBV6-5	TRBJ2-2	CASSYEGSTGELFF	TGTGCCAGCAGCTACGAGGGCAGCACCGGGGAGCTGTTTTTT
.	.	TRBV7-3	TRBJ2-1	CASSSRSTMSHEKFF	TGTGCCAGCAGCTCCAGGAGTACAATGAGCCATGAGAAGTTCTTC
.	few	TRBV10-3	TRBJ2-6	CAISDPGISGANVLTF	TGTGCCATCAGTGACCCAGGGATCTCTGGGGCCAACGTCCTGACTTTC
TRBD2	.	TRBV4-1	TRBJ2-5	CASSLGLAEGFGTQYF	TGCGCCAGCAGCCTGGGACTAGCGGAGGGGTTCGGGACCCAGTACTTC
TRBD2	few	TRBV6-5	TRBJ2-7	CASTALAGGYEQYF	TGTGCCAGCACCGCACTAGCGGGAGGGTACGAGCAGTACTTC
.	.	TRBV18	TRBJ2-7	CASSPRSESYEQYF	TGTGCCAGCTCACCAAGGTCGGAGTCCTACGAGCAGTACTTC
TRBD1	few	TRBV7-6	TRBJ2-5	CASSYGQGRGETQYF	TGTGCCAGCAGCTATGGACAGGGGAGGGGAGAGACCCAGTACTTC
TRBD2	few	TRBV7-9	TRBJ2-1	CASSLLAGGHEQFF	TGTGCCAGCAGCTTACTAGCGGGAGGCCATGAGCAGTTCTTC
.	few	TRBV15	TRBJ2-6	CATSTLGVSGANVLTF	TGTGCCACCAGCACTTTGGGGGTATCTGGGGCCAACGTCCTGACTTTC